This is a list of T cell receptor beta chains from one sample in a study of OX40 agonist ivuxolimab in advanced cancers. The assay was immunoSEQ multiplex PCR, and TCRdb's table has in-frame clones only and misses some. Of under 80,000 clones in the sample, roughly four fifths were seen once. The sample here was CD4+ or CD8+ T cells sorted from blood, taken in a trial of the OX40 agonist ivuxolimab. The receptor source for this set is an adult with an advanced solid tumor such as melanoma, head and neck, liver or kidney cancer. The CDR3 runs from the conserved cysteine through the conserved F or W. The order of the fields is clone size, D gene, J gene, V gene, CDR3 protein, CDR3 DNA. The D gene is left open where the match is weak. Part of the rows lack a size; the others show once, few, many or a class for expanded clones.

size: .
D: .
J: TRBJ1-3
V: TRBV15
CDR3: CATSRDPQAGSGNTIYF
DNA: TGTGCCACCAGCAGAGATCCCCAGGCAGGCTCTGGAAACACCATATATTTT

size: .
D: .
J: TRBJ2-5
V: TRBV5-1
CDR3: CASSLPQETQYF
DNA: TGCGCCAGCAGTCTACCCCAAGAGACCCAGTACTTC

size: .
D: TRBD2
J: TRBJ2-7
V: TRBV18
CDR3: CASSPPSGGPYEQYF
DNA: TGTGCCAGCTCACCACCCTCGGGAGGGCCCTACGAGCAGTACTTC

size: few
D: .
J: TRBJ2-7
V: TRBV6-5
CDR3: CASTRDSYTYEQYF
DNA: TGTGCCAGCACCAGGGATTCGTATACCTACGAGCAGTACTTC

size: .
D: .
J: TRBJ1-1
V: TRBV7-9
CDR3: CASSLEGGTEAFF
DNA: TGTGCCAGCAGCTTAGAGGGGGGCACTGAAGCTTTCTTT

size: .
D: .
J: TRBJ2-1
V: TRBV7-9
CDR3: CASSLDSAAEQFF
DNA: TGTGCCAGCAGCTTAGATAGTGCAGCTGAGCAGTTCTTC

size: .
D: TRBD1
J: TRBJ1-1
V: TRBV19
CDR3: CASSDRAGGPEGTEAFF
DNA: TGTGCCAGTAGTGATAGGGCAGGGGGCCCGGAGGGCACTGAAGCTTTCTTT

size: .
D: .
J: TRBJ2-7
V: TRBV21-1
CDR3: CASSARLAPSSYEQYF
DNA: TGTGCCAGCAGCGCCCGACTAGCGCCTAGCTCCTACGAGCAGTACTTC

size: few
D: TRBD2
J: TRBJ2-3
V: TRBV28
CDR3: CASTPHRTSGYTDTQYF
DNA: TGTGCCAGCACCCCCCACCGGACTAGCGGTTACACAGATACGCAGTATTTT

size: .
D: TRBD1
J: TRBJ1-4
V: TRBV5-8
CDR3: CASSLGTGRRKLFF
DNA: TGTGCCAGCAGCTTGGGGACAGGGCGGCGAAAACTGTTTTTT

size: .
D: .
J: TRBJ1-1
V: TRBV28
CDR3: CASSRAGGLATEAFF
DNA: TGTGCCAGCAGTCGTGCGGGGGGGCTGGCCACTGAAGCTTTCTTT

size: .
D: TRBD1
J: TRBJ1-3
V: TRBV11-2
CDR3: CASSLVTGPSGNTIYF
DNA: TGTGCCAGCAGCTTAGTGACAGGGCCCTCTGGAAACACCATATATTTT

size: .
D: TRBD2
J: TRBJ2-2
V: TRBV2
CDR3: CASSVREGLGELFF
DNA: TGTGCCAGCAGTGTAAGGGAGGGGTTAGGGGAGCTGTTTTTT

size: .
D: .
J: TRBJ2-7
V: TRBV6-5
CDR3: CASSYSIQLAAYEQYF
DNA: TGTGCCAGCAGTTACTCGATTCAATTAGCTGCCTACGAGCAGTACTTC

size: once
D: TRBD2
J: TRBJ2-2
V: TRBV4-1
CDR3: CASSLTTSGNTGELFF
DNA: TGCGCCAGCAGCCTTACGACTAGCGGGAACACCGGGGAGCTGTTTTTT

size: few
D: .
J: TRBJ2-3
V: TRBV5-4
CDR3: CASTLGGLAAGDTQYF
DNA: TGTGCCAGCACCCTAGGGGGGCTAGCGGCGGGAGATACGCAGTATTTT

size: .
D: TRBD1
J: TRBJ1-6
V: TRBV7-3
CDR3: CASSRQGSSYNSPLHF
DNA: TGTGCCAGCAGCCGACAGGGGAGCTCCTATAATTCACCCCTCCACTTT

size: once
D: TRBD1
J: TRBJ2-2
V: TRBV7-8
CDR3: CASSGQGAGELFF
DNA: TGTGCCAGCAGCGGACAGGGGGCCGGGGAGCTGTTTTTT

size: .
D: .
J: TRBJ1-1
V: TRBV28
CDR3: CASSWGRDGPEAFF
DNA: TGTGCCAGCAGTTGGGGCAGGGACGGCCCTGAAGCTTTCTTT

size: few
D: .
J: TRBJ2-7
V: TRBV18
CDR3: CASSPETYEQYF
DNA: TGTGCCAGCTCACCAGAAACCTACGAGCAGTACTTC

size: .
D: TRBD2
J: TRBJ2-7
V: TRBV28
CDR3: CASSSAGSWTSGRHEQYF
DNA: TGTGCCAGCAGTTCGGCGGGCAGCTGGACTAGCGGGAGACACGAGCAGTACTTC

size: .
D: TRBD1
J: TRBJ1-6
V: TRBV15
CDR3: CATSRGQGSYNSPLHF
DNA: TGTGCCACCAGCAGAGGACAGGGCTCCTATAATTCACCCCTCCACTTT

size: few
D: .
J: TRBJ2-1
V: TRBV4-1
CDR3: CASSPPGHQGNEQFF
DNA: TGCGCCAGCAGCCCCCCGGGACACCAAGGCAATGAGCAGTTCTTC

size: .
D: .
J: TRBJ2-7
V: TRBV6-1
CDR3: CASTPQEGSYEQYF
DNA: TGTGCCAGCACCCCCCAAGAGGGGTCCTACGAGCAGTACTTC

size: .
D: .
J: TRBJ2-1
V: TRBV6-5
CDR3: CASRFSGGEQFF
DNA: TGTGCCAGCAGATTCTCCGGAGGGGAGCAGTTCTTC

size: .
D: .
J: TRBJ2-2
V: TRBV11-2
CDR3: CASSSHTVTGELFF
DNA: TGTGCCAGCAGCTCACATACAGTCACCGGGGAGCTGTTTTTT

size: .
D: TRBD2
J: TRBJ2-3
V: TRBV29-1
CDR3: CSAKLAGVVYTQYF
DNA: TGCAGCGCTAAACTAGCGGGAGTCGTATATACGCAGTATTTT

size: .
D: .
J: TRBJ2-7
V: TRBV11-2
CDR3: CASSSQASSYEQYF
DNA: TGTGCCAGCAGCTCACAGGCGTCCTCCTACGAGCAGTACTTC

size: .
D: .
J: TRBJ1-1
V: TRBV10-3
CDR3: CAISPGTGDTEAFF
DNA: TGTGCCATCAGTCCCGGGACCGGCGACACTGAAGCTTTCTTT

size: once
D: TRBD1
J: TRBJ2-5
V: TRBV13
CDR3: CASTSRDSDQETQYF
DNA: TGTGCCAGCACCTCCCGGGACAGCGACCAAGAGACCCAGTACTTC

size: .
D: .
J: TRBJ2-2
V: TRBV7-9
CDR3: CASSLSALLNTGELFF
DNA: TGTGCCAGCAGCTTATCAGCTCTTTTGAACACCGGGGAGCTGTTTTTT